The 3 T cell receptor beta chains below all came from one sample that was sequenced in a study of T cell responses to AZD1222 COVID-19 vaccine. Measured with immunoSEQ multiplex PCR; TCRdb has only the in-frame clones, and not every one. The sample contains some 190,000 clones, 80% to 95% of which appear only once. The sample in question was peripheral blood, obtained 28 days after the second AZD1222 dose. The receptors shown here come from an adult who received the AZD1222 COVID-19 vaccine.

This clone is a singleton in its sample. The chain links TRBV27 to TRBJ1-1; D is unclear. The ends were cut back, 5 bases at V and 1 base at J, with 11 bases in the middle. CDR3 length: 14 residues. Germline V gives CDR1 MNHEY, CDR2 SMNVEV (reference sequence). CDR3 protein: CASSPRRQNTEAFF. DNA for the CDR3: TGTGCCAGCAGTCCCCGTCGTCAGAACACTGAAGCTTTCTTT.

The gene calls are TRBV5-6 and TRBJ2-5; TRBD1 matches at 9 bases. Trimming at V came to 3 bases and at J to 4 bases, leaving 7 bases not matched to a gene. Germline CDR1 and CDR2: SGHDT and YYEEEE. This CDR3 is built from 15 residues. In nucleotides, the CDR3 is TGTGCCAGCAGCTATTGGGACAGGGCACTAGAGACCCAGTACTTC. Encoded protein: CASSYWDRALETQYF.

The gene calls are TRBV6-2 or TRBV6-3 and TRBJ1-2, with D unresolved. Trimming pared 0 bases from V and 4 bases from J, leaving 9 bases between. The germline V gene has CDR1 MNHEY and CDR2 SVGEGT. The CDR3 loop spans 14 amino acids. The CDR3 DNA reads TGTGCCAGCAGTTACTCAGTGGGCCCCTATGGCTACACCTTC. Translating gives CASSYSVGPYGYTF.